The sample holds many counts of the clone carrying this T cell receptor beta chain. The antigen is not known. MiXCR, run by TCRdb on the reads, gives a single entry per CDR3 protein. Seen here are under 850,000 distinct CDR3 sequences, 35% observed once, and the top ten hold around 2.6%. The source of the sample is a study of T cell repertoires in cytomegalovirus infection. Looking at the study overall: CMV infection together with matching HLA type was indicated by public TCR beta signatures.

General study points: Public TCR beta family frequency separated CMV-and-HLA carriers, including in an independent cohort. Ex vivo responses were dominated by HLA-C-restricted CMV-specific TCR beta clonotypes.

V shed 7 bases and J shed 9 bases, with 21 bases lying between them. The CDR3 is 14 amino acids. In germline, CDR1 is MNHEY, CDR2 SMNVEV (reference sequence). The receptor's source is a human donor in good health (CMV status not recorded). Some clones in this sample may be carry-over from other donors' samples. Sequenced sample: PBMCs. V is TRBV27 and J is TRBJ2-5; D call uncertain. The CDR3 bases are TGTGCCAGCAACCCCAACGGGCTAGTCAACGCCCAGTACTTC. The encoded protein is CASNPNGLVNAQYF.